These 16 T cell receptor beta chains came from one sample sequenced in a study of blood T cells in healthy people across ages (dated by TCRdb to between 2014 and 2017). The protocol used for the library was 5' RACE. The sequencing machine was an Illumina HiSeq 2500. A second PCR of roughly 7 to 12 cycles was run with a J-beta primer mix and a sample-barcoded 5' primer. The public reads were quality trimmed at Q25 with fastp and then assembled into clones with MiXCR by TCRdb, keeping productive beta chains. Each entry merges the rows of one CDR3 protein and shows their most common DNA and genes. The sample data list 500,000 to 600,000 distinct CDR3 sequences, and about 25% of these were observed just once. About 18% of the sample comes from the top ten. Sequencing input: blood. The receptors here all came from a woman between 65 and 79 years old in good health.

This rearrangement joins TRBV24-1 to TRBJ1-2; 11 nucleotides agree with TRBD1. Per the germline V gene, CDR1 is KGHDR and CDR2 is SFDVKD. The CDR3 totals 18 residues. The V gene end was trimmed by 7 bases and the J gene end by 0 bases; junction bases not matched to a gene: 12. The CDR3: CATSGAGTGGPANYGYTF. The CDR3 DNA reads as TGTGCCACCAGCGGAGCCGGGACAGGGGGGCCTGCTAACTATGGCTACACCTTC.

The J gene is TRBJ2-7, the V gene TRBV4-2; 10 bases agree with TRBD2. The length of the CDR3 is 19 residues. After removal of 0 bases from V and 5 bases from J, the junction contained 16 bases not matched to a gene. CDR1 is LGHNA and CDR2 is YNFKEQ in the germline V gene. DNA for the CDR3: TGTGCCAGCAGCCAAGAAGCGGCTAGCGGGGGCACATCAGGGAACGAGCAGTACTTC. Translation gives CASSQEAASGGTSGNEQYF.

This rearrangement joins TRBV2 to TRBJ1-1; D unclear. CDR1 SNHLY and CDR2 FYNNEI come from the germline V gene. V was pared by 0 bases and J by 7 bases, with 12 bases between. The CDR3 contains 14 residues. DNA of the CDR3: TGTGCCAGCAGTGAAGCCCCAGTAGCGGTTGAAGCTTTCTTT. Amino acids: CASSEAPVAVEAFF.

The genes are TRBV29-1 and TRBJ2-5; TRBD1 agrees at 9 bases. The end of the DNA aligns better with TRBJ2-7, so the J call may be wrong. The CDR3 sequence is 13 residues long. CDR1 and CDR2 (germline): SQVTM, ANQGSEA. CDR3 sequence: CSVEDRGTYEQYF. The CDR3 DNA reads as TGCAGCGTTGAGGACAGGGGCACCTACGAGCAGTACTTC.

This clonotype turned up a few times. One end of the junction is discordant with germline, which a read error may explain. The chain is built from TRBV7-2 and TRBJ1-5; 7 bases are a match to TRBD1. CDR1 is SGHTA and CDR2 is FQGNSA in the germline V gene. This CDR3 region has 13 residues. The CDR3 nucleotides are TGTGCCAGCAGCTTAGAACAACAGGGGTTGGTAAATTTT. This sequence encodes CASSLEQQGLVNF.

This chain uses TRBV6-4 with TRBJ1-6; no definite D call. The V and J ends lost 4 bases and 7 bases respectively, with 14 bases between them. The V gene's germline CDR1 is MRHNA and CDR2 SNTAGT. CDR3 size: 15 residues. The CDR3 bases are TGTGCCAGCAGTGGGCGCCCCAGGAGGAATTCACCCCTCCACTTT. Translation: CASSGRPRRNSPLHF.

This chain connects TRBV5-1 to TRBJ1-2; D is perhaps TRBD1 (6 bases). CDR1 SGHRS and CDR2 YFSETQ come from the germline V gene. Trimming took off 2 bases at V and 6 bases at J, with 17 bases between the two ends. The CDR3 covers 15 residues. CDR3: CASSLIGTPGNGYTF. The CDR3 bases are TGCGCCAGCAGCTTAATCGGGACACCCGGCAATGGCTACACCTTC.

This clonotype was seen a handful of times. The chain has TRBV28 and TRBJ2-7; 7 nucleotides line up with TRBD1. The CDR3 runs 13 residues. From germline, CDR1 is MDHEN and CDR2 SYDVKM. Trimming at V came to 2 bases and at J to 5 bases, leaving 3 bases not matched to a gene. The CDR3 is CASSLVQGNEQYF. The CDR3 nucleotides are TGTGCCAGCAGTTTAGTACAGGGGAACGAGCAGTACTTC.

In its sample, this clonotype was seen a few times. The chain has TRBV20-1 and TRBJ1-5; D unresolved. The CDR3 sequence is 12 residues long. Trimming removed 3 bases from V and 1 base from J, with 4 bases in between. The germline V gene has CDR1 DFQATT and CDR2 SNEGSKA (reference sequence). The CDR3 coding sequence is TGCAGTGCTAGGCAGAGCAATCAGCCCCAGCATTTT. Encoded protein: CSARQSNQPQHF.

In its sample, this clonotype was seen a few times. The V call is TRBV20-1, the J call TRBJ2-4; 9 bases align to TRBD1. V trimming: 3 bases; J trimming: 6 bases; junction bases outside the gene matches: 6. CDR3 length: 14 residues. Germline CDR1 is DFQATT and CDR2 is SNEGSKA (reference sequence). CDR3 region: CSAREGTGLNIQYF. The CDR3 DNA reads TGCAGTGCTAGGGAAGGGACAGGGCTAAACATTCAGTACTTC.

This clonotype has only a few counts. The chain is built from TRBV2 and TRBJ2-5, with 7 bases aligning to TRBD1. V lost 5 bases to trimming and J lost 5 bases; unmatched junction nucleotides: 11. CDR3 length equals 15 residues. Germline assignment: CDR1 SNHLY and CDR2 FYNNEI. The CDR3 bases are TGTGCCAGCAGTTCGAACCTAGGGGGCGCGGAGACCCAGTACTTC. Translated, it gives CASSSNLGGAETQYF.

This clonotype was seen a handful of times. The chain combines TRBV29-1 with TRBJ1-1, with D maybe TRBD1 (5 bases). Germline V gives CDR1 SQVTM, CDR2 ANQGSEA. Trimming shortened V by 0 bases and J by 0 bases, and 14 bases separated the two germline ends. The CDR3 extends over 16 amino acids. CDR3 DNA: TGCAGCGTTGAAGAGGGGCGACTTTACATGAACACTGAAGCTTTCTTT. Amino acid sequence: CSVEEGRLYMNTEAFF.

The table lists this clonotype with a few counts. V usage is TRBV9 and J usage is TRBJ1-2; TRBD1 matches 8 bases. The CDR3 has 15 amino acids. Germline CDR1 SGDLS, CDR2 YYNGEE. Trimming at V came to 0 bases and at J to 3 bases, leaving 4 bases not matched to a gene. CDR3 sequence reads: CASSVAPDRDYGYTF. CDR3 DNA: TGTGCCAGCAGCGTAGCCCCGGACAGGGACTATGGCTACACCTTC.

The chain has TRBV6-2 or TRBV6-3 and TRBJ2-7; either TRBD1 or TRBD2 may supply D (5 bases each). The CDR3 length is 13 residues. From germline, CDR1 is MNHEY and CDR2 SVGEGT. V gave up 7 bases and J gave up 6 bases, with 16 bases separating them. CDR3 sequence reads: CASTQTERGEQYF. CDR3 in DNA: TGTGCCAGCACCCAGACCGAGAGGGGCGAGCAGTACTTC.

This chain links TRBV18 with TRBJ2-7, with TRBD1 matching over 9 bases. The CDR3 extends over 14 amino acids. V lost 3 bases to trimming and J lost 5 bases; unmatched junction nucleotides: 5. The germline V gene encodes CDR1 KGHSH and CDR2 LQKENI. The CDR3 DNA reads TGTGCCAGCTCACCGACAGGGGGAGGGGACGAGCAGTACTTC. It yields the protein CASSPTGGGDEQYF. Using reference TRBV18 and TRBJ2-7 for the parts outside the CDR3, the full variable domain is NAGVMQNPRHLVRRRGQEARLRCSPMKGHSHVYWYRQLPEEGLKFMVYLQKENIIDESGMPKERFSAEFPKEGPSILRIQQVVRGDSAAYFCASSPTGGGDEQYFGPGTRLTVT.

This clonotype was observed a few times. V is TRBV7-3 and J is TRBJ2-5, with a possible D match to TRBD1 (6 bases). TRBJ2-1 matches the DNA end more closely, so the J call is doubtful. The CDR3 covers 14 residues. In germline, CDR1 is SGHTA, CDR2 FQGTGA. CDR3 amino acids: CASSSLQGGNEQFF. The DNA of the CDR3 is TGTGCCAGCAGCTCATTACAGGGTGGGAATGAGCAGTTCTTC.